The 20 T cell receptor beta chains presented below share a single source sample, sequenced in a study of OX40 agonist ivuxolimab in advanced cancers. Clones were sequenced by immunoSEQ multiplex PCR, and TCRdb holds only the in-frame ones, with some missing. The sample lists about 58,000 clones; about 86% were seen once. Sequenced here: CD4+ or CD8+ T cells sorted from blood, sampled in a trial of the OX40 agonist ivuxolimab. All receptors come from an adult with an advanced solid tumor such as melanoma, head and neck, liver or kidney cancer.

The V gene is TRBV10-3, the J gene TRBJ1-3, with D maybe TRBD1 (5 bases). V was clipped by 1 base and J by 5 bases, with 12 bases between them. This CDR3 spans 15 amino acids. CDR1 is ENHRY and CDR2 is SYGVKD in the germline V gene. CDR3 nucleotides: TGTGCCATCAGTGAGTTTGGGGGACCTCGAAACACCATATATTTT. Translation gives CAISEFGGPRNTIYF.

This chain connects TRBV15 to TRBJ2-5, with D perhaps assigned TRBD1 or TRBD2 (6 bases each). Germline V gives CDR1 LNHNV, CDR2 YYDKDF (reference sequence). The CDR3 loop spans 14 amino acids. V dropped 1 base and J dropped 4 bases, with 10 bases sitting between them. In DNA, the CDR3 is TGTGCCACCAGCAGAGGGCCGGGGGCAGAGACCCAGTACTTC. Its translation: CATSRGPGAETQYF. The variable domain in full, completed from reference TRBV15 and TRBJ2-5, reads DAMVIQNPRYQVTQFGKPVTLSCSQTLNHNVMYWYQQKSSQAPKLLFHYYDKDFNNEADTPDNFQSRRPNTSFCFLDIRSPGLGDTAMYLCATSRGPGAETQYFGPGTRLLVL.

The rearrangement joins TRBV6-5 to TRBJ2-7; D not resolved. Trimming took off 6 bases at V and 8 bases at J, with 11 bases between the two ends. This CDR3 comprises 11 residues. The germline gives CDR1 MNHEY, CDR2 SVGAGI. CDR3 in DNA: TGTGCCAGCAGGGACGGTGGGAAGCAGTACTTC. It encodes CASRDGGKQYF.

The chain couples TRBV12-5 to TRBJ1-5; D unclear. CDR1 is LGHNT, CDR2 FRNRAP, per germline. Trimming pared 0 bases from V and 9 bases from J, leaving 3 bases between. The CDR3 has 11 amino acids. Here the CDR3 reads CASGLVWPQHF. CDR3 DNA: TGTGCTAGTGGTTTGGTTTGGCCCCAGCATTTT.

This clone was picked up one time. The V gene is TRBV7-8, the J gene TRBJ2-7; D perhaps matches TRBD1 (5 bases). This CDR3 spans 13 amino acids. V was trimmed by 5 bases and J by 7 bases, leaving 15 bases between them. Germline assignment: CDR1 SGHVS and CDR2 FQNEAQ. The CDR3 sequence is CASSRQSLSEQYF. The CDR3 DNA sequence: TGTGCCAGCAGCCGACAGAGCCTCTCTGAGCAGTACTTC.

The chain combines TRBV6-1 with TRBJ2-3, with D uncertain. CDR1 MNHNS and CDR2 SASEGT come from the germline V gene. V was shortened by 9 bases and J by 3 bases, with 10 bases between the two germline ends. The CDR3 consists of 12 residues. This chain's CDR3 is CASAELTDTQYF. Here the CDR3 DNA reads TGTGCCAGTGCGGAACTAACAGATACGCAGTATTTT.

About this clone: At one boundary the junction diverges from the germline segment, which might be a read error. The gene calls are TRBV19 and TRBJ1-2; no reliable D call. CDR3 length: 14 amino acids. Germline V gene sequence: CDR1 LNHDA, CDR2 SQIVND (reference sequence). The CDR3 DNA is TGTGCCAATAGTCCGGGCCGCTCTAGGGATGGCTACACCTTC. Translating it yields CANSPGRSRDGYTF.

This clone was observed once. This chain joins TRBV6-1 and TRBJ1-3; D is perhaps TRBD1 (6 bases). Trimming left V 6 bases short and J 1 base short, with 13 bases between. The germline V gene has CDR1 MNHNS and CDR2 SASEGT. CDR3 length: 15 residues. CDR3: CASRDSGGSGNTIYF. The CDR3 bases are TGTGCCAGCAGGGACAGTGGGGGGTCTGGAAACACCATATATTTT.

V and J are TRBV7-6 and TRBJ2-7; 10 nucleotides agree with TRBD1. Germline V lookup: CDR1 SGHVS, CDR2 FNYEAQ. J lost 3 bases, V lost 5 bases, and 1 base had no gene match. CDR3 size: 13 residues. The CDR3 coding sequence is TGTGCCAGCAGCCGGGACAGGGGCTACGAGCAGTACTTC. The encoded protein is CASSRDRGYEQYF.

This chain joins TRBV20-1 and TRBJ2-7; a weak D match, TRBD1 (6 bases). With 3 bases removed from V and 6 bases from J, the gap between germline ends came to 9 bases. Germline CDR1 is DFQATT and CDR2 is SNEGSKA (reference sequence). CDR3 size: 11 residues. As DNA, the CDR3 is TGCAGTGCTAGGGGCAGGGGCGAGCAGTACTTC. Residues: CSARGRGEQYF.

V usage is TRBV29-1 and J usage is TRBJ2-5; possibly TRBD1 for D (6 bases). CDR3 size: 15 residues. Between the trimmed V and J ends, which lost 6 bases and 2 bases, there was a span of 19 bases. Looked up from germline, CDR1 is SQVTM and CDR2 is ANQGSEA. The chain's CDR3 is CSVLKRGGRQETQYF. The CDR3 DNA reads as TGCAGCGTCTTAAAACGTGGGGGCAGGCAAGAGACCCAGTACTTC.

The rearrangement uses TRBV25-1 and TRBJ1-6; unclear D gene. Trimming removed 4 bases at V and 0 bases at J, with 10 bases between. The CDR3 contains 16 residues. The V gene's germline CDR1 is MGHDK and CDR2 SYGVNS. The chain's CDR3 is CASSGSGSSYNSPLHF. For the CDR3, the DNA is TGTGCCAGCAGTGGTAGCGGGAGCTCCTATAATTCACCCCTCCACTTT.

The gene calls are TRBV18 and TRBJ1-2; D remains ambiguous. The CDR3 contains 15 residues. The germline V gene encodes CDR1 KGHSH and CDR2 LQKENI. The V gene lost 3 bases and the J gene lost 0 bases, with 11 bases spanning the gap. The CDR3 DNA reads as TGTGCCAGCTCACCCATCGGGCAGCCTAACTATGGCTACACCTTC. Its translation: CASSPIGQPNYGYTF.

V gene TRBV18 combines with J gene TRBJ1-2; the D gene is possibly TRBD1 (5 bases). Trimming removed 6 bases from V and 6 bases from J, with 20 bases in between. CDR1 and CDR2 from the germline V gene are KGHSH and LQKENI. CDR3 length: 15 amino acids. The CDR3 loop is CASSTGTDTRDGYTF. As DNA, the CDR3 is TGTGCCAGCTCGACCGGGACGGACACGAGGGATGGCTACACCTTC.

The rearrangement links TRBV18 to TRBJ1-2, with 7 bases matching TRBD1. Germline V gene sequence: CDR1 KGHSH, CDR2 LQKENI. V was pared by 5 bases and J by 1 base, with 4 bases of the junction left unmatched. CDR3 length: 14 amino acids. CDR3 sequence: CASSATGNNYGYTF. CDR3 sequence (DNA): TGTGCCAGCTCAGCGACAGGGAATAACTATGGCTACACCTTC.

This clone has a handful of counts. The rearrangement links TRBV7-9 to TRBJ2-7; tentatively, D is TRBD1 or TRBD2 (7 bases each). The ends were cut back, 1 base at V and 3 bases at J, with 13 bases in the middle. Germline V gene sequence: CDR1 SEHNR, CDR2 FQNEAQ (reference sequence). The CDR3 is 15 amino acids. Written as DNA, the CDR3 is TGTGCCAGCAGCTTAGATTCAGGGGGGGGCTACGAGCAGTACTTC. Protein product: CASSLDSGGGYEQYF.

This chain joins TRBV5-4 and TRBJ2-5; D ambiguous. This CDR3 has 14 residues. Germline V gene sequence: CDR1 SGHNT, CDR2 YYREEE (reference sequence). Trimming took 0 bases from V and 1 from J, leaving 7 bases between them. The CDR3 DNA sequence: TGTGCCAGCAGCTTGGAGGCGTTCCAAGAGACCCAGTACTTC. Translation: CASSLEAFQETQYF.

The V call is TRBV5-4, the J call TRBJ1-6; D is possibly TRBD1 (5 bases). The CDR3 contains 15 residues. Per germline, CDR1 SGHNT and CDR2 YYREEE (reference sequence). V shed 5 bases and J shed 7 bases, with 16 bases lying between them. In nucleotides, the CDR3 is TGTGCCAGCAGTGTGCCGGGACCGGAGAATTCACCCCTCCACTTT. It codes for CASSVPGPENSPLHF.

The chain combines TRBV7-9 with TRBJ2-2, with 10 bases that match TRBD1. This CDR3 spans 16 amino acids. Germline CDR1 reads SEHNR; CDR2 reads FQNEAQ (reference sequence). After removal of 5 bases from V and 1 base from J, the junction contained 4 bases not matched to a gene. The CDR3 region has the DNA TGTGCCAGCAGCCGTCGGGACAGGGGGAACACCGGGGAGCTGTTTTTT. Amino acid sequence: CASSRRDRGNTGELFF.

The chain links TRBV19 to TRBJ1-5; D unresolved. Germline V CDR1 and CDR2: LNHDA, SQIVND (reference sequence). The CDR3 is made up of 14 amino acids. V lost 3 bases, J lost 7 bases, and 13 bases lay in between. CDR3 sequence: CASSMEGLRQPQHF. The CDR3 DNA is TGTGCCAGTAGTATGGAGGGCCTCCGACAGCCCCAGCATTTT.